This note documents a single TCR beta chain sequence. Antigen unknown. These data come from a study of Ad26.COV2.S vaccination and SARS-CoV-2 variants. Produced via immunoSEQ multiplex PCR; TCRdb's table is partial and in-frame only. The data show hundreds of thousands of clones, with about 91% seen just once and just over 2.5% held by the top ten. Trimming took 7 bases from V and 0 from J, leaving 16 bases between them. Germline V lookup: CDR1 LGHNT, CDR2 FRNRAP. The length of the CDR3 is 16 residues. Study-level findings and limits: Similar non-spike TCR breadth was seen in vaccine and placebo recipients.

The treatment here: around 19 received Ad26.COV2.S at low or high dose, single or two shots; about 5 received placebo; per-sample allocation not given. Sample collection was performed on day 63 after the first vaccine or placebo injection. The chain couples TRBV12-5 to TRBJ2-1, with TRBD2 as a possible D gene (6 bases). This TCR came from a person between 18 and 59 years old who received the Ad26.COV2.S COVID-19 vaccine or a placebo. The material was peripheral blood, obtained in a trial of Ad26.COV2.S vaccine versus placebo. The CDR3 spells CASAPLVGSSYNEQFF. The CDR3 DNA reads TGTGCTAGTGCTCCTCTTGTCGGGAGCTCCTACAATGAGCAGTTCTTC.